This passage covers 22 T cell receptor beta chains from one sample sequenced in a study of blood T cell repertoires in COVID-19. Generated by immunoSEQ multiplex PCR, the TCRdb table keeps only in-frame clones and is missing some. The sample includes 300,000 or so clones, 65% to 85% of them seen just once. The sample taken for sequencing was peripheral blood. The receptors originated from a woman between 50 and 59 years old with acute or convalescent COVID-19.

This clone has just one count. The rearrangement joins TRBV27 to TRBJ2-7; a possible D gene is TRBD2 (5 bases). Germline loops: CDR1 MNHEY, CDR2 SMNVEV (reference sequence). The CDR3 consists of 12 residues. V lost 4 bases, J lost 5 bases, and 9 bases lay in between. DNA of the CDR3: TGTGCCAGCAGTTCGCCGGGGAACGAGCAGTACTTC. Translation gives CASSSPGNEQYF.

This clone came up once. The rearrangement uses TRBV7-9 and TRBJ1-4; no clear D gene. Germline V CDR1 and CDR2: SEHNR, FQNEAQ (reference sequence). Deletions cut 5 bases from V and 8 bases from J, with 12 bases between. CDR3 length equals 13 residues. The CDR3 region has the DNA TGTGCCAGCAGCCGCCAGGTTAGGGAAAAACTGTTTTTT. Translation: CASSRQVREKLFF.

This chain joins TRBV5-1 and TRBJ1-2; no reliable D call. The CDR3 has 14 amino acids. CDR1 is SGHRS and CDR2 is YFSETQ in the germline V gene. Trimming removed 0 bases at V and 6 bases at J, with 12 bases between. The DNA for the CDR3 is TGCGCCAGCAGCTTGGTGGCGGAGCAAGATGGCTACACCTTC. It yields the protein CASSLVAEQDGYTF.

This rearrangement joins TRBV5-5 to TRBJ2-3; no firm D call. Trimming stripped 0 bases from V and 2 bases from J, with 4 bases between. This CDR3 is built from 13 residues. The germline V gene has CDR1 SGHKS and CDR2 YYEKEE (reference sequence). CDR3 nucleotide sequence: TGTGCCAGCAGCTTGGCAGACACAGATACGCAGTATTTT. Residues: CASSLADTDTQYF. Together with reference TRBV5-5 and TRBJ2-3, the CDR3 gives the full variable domain: DAGVTQSPTHLIKTRGQQVTLRCSPISGHKSVSWYQQVLGQGPQFIFQYYEKEERGRGNFPDRFSARQFPNYSSELNVNALLLGDSALYLCASSLADTDTQYFGPGTRLTVL.

This clone was detected only a few times. This rearrangement joins TRBV5-5 to TRBJ2-5; no firm D call. This CDR3 has 14 residues. V dropped 2 bases and J dropped 0 bases, with 8 bases sitting between them. CDR1 and CDR2 (germline): SGHKS, YYEKEE (reference sequence). CDR3 coding DNA: TGTGCCAGCAGCTTCAACCAGTACCAAGAGACCCAGTACTTC. Translated: CASSFNQYQETQYF.

The genes are TRBV7-3 and TRBJ2-1; perhaps TRBD2 as D (6 bases). The length of the CDR3 is 16 residues. Germline V gene lookup returns CDR1 SGHTA and CDR2 FQGTGA. Trimming removed 4 bases from V and 3 bases from J, with 16 bases in between. CDR3 loop: CASSSLYSGNYNEQFF. The CDR3 DNA reads TGTGCCAGCAGCTCCCTTTATAGCGGCAACTACAATGAGCAGTTCTTC.

This clone appeared once. This sequence joins TRBV19 and TRBJ1-3, with TRBD1 as a possible D gene (6 bases). Per germline, CDR1 LNHDA and CDR2 SQIVND (reference sequence). The CDR3 loop spans 12 amino acids. The V end lost 6 bases, the J end lost 4 bases, and 7 bases lay between the germline ends. CDR3 DNA sequence: TGTGCCAGTAGGGACAGCGGAAACACCATATATTTT. This translates into CASRDSGNTIYF.

The gene calls are TRBV28 and TRBJ2-1, with D unclear. Germline-derived CDR1 and CDR2 are MDHEN and SYDVKM. Trimming shortened V by 3 bases and J by 6 bases, and 9 bases separated the two germline ends. CDR3 length: 13 amino acids. The CDR3 region has the DNA TGTGCCAGCAGTTTGGCTAGTTCCAATGAGCAGTTCTTC. Translation gives CASSLASSNEQFF.

The sample holds a few counts of this clone. The chain is built from TRBV6-4 and TRBJ2-5, with TRBD1 matching 12 bases. V lost 4 bases to trimming and J lost 4 bases; unmatched junction nucleotides: 4. The CDR3 totals 15 residues. Germline V CDR1 and CDR2: MRHNA, SNTAGT. For the CDR3, the DNA is TGTGCCAGCAGTGCCGGGACAGGGGGCTTAGAGACCCAGTACTTC. This sequence encodes CASSAGTGGLETQYF.

The V call is TRBV11-2, the J call TRBJ2-7; the match to TRBD2 covers 7 bases. CDR3 length: 15 amino acids. With 3 bases clipped from V and 3 bases from J, the junction kept 8 bases outside the gene matches. CDR1 is SGHAT and CDR2 is FQNNGV in the germline V gene. The CDR3 protein is CASSFPAAGVYEQYV. The CDR3 coding sequence is TGTGCCAGCAGCTTTCCCGCCGCGGGGGTCTACGAGCAGTACGTC.

This clone was observed a few times. This sequence joins TRBV11-2 and TRBJ2-7; possible D gene TRBD1, 6 bases. The V end was cut by 0 bases, the J end by 3 bases, with 12 bases between. CDR3 size: 15 residues. The germline CDR1 and CDR2 sequences are SGHAT and FQNNGV. In DNA, the CDR3 is TGTGCCAGCAGCTTAGATACAGGGTCCGGCTACGAGCAGTACTTC. Translating it yields CASSLDTGSGYEQYF. Filled out from reference TRBV11-2 and TRBJ2-7, the complete variable domain reads EAGVAQSPRYKIIEKRQSVAFWCNPISGHATLYWYQQILGQGPKLLIQFQNNGVVDDSQLPKDRFSAERLKGVDSTLKIQPAKLEDSAVYLCASSLDTGSGYEQYFGPGTRLTVT.

V usage is TRBV5-6 and J usage is TRBJ1-1; TRBD1 matches 11 bases. This CDR3 is 17 amino acids long. Trimming took 3 bases from V and 0 from J; bases not matched to a gene: 7. Germline V gene lookup returns CDR1 SGHDT and CDR2 YYEEEE. The CDR3 reads CASSSTGTGGLNTEAFF. In nucleotides, the CDR3 is TGTGCCAGCAGCTCAACCGGGACAGGGGGTTTGAACACTGAAGCTTTCTTT.

In nucleotides, the CDR3 is TGTGCCAGCAGCTTAGGAATACAGGGTTGGAATGGCTACACCTTC. It is translated as CASSLGIQGWNGYTF. The chain couples TRBV7-2 to TRBJ1-2; tentative D call: TRBD1 (6 bases). The ends were cut back, 1 base at V and 6 bases at J, with 15 bases in the middle. The germline V gene has CDR1 SGHTA and CDR2 FQGNSA. The CDR3 totals 15 residues.

This chain joins TRBV24-1 and TRBJ2-3; TRBD1 matches 10 bases. Unmatched junction bases numbered 12, after V lost 4 bases and J lost 3 bases. The CDR3 consists of 18 residues. Germline loops: CDR1 KGHDR, CDR2 SFDVKD. The CDR3 DNA follows: TGTGCCACCAGTGACCCTCCCGGACAGGGGGTACTGACAGATACGCAGTATTTT. It specifies CATSDPPGQGVLTDTQYF.

The chain employs TRBV24-1 and TRBJ2-7; a weak D match, TRBD2 (6 bases). The CDR3 is made up of 14 amino acids. From germline, CDR1 is KGHDR and CDR2 SFDVKD. With 5 bases removed from V and 2 bases from J, the gap between germline ends came to 12 bases. CDR3 residues: CATSVWGVPYEQYV. CDR3 bases: TGTGCCACCAGTGTTTGGGGGGTCCCCTACGAGCAGTACGTC.

The rearrangement uses TRBV6-5 and TRBJ2-5; 11 bases fit TRBD1. The J segment lost 4 bases and the V segment lost 5 bases, leaving 6 bases of the junction unmatched. This CDR3 has 15 amino acids. Germline CDR1 and CDR2: MNHEY and SVGAGI. This CDR3 is CASSRSGQGGETQYF. In nucleotides, the CDR3 is TGTGCCAGCAGTCGGTCGGGACAGGGGGGAGAGACCCAGTACTTC.

The V gene is TRBV20-1, the J gene TRBJ2-7; tentative D call: TRBD2 (5 bases). The CDR3 length is 11 residues. V lost 2 bases and J 5 bases, leaving 7 bases between the germline ends. In germline, CDR1 is DFQATT, CDR2 SNEGSKA (reference sequence). The chain's CDR3 is CSARLGDEQYF. As DNA, the CDR3 is TGCAGTGCTAGATTGGGAGACGAGCAGTACTTC.

This clone was observed a single time. The rearrangement uses TRBV27 and TRBJ1-2; 9 positions agree with TRBD1. Looked up from germline, CDR1 is MNHEY and CDR2 is SMNVEV (reference sequence). The trim removed 6 bases at V and 8 bases at J, leaving 7 bases unmatched. The CDR3 has 13 residues. CDR3 sequence reads: CASRATGGPGYTF. Here the CDR3 DNA reads TGTGCCAGCAGGGCGACAGGGGGGCCCGGCTACACCTTC.

J is TRBJ2-1 and V is TRBV20-1; D gene uncertain. The CDR3 spans 10 residues. V was pared by 3 bases and J by 15 bases, with 12 bases between. The V gene's germline CDR1 is DFQATT and CDR2 SNEGSKA (reference sequence). As DNA, the CDR3 is TGCAGTGCTAGCGCCCCCGGTGGGTTCTTC. Protein: CSASAPGGFF.

This clone was counted a single time. The chain combines TRBV11-3 with TRBJ2-3; 9 bases map to TRBD1. This CDR3 has 15 amino acids. Per germline, CDR1 SGHNT and CDR2 YENEEA. Germline trimming cut 5 bases from V and 3 bases from J; bases unmatched to any gene: 6. The CDR3 region has the DNA TGTGCCAGCAGCCCGGCCGGGACAGGGACAGATACGCAGTATTTT. As protein: CASSPAGTGTDTQYF.

J is TRBJ1-1 and V is TRBV15, with 10 nucleotides matching TRBD1. The CDR3 loop spans 15 amino acids. The V segment lost 0 bases and the J segment 10 bases; nucleotides outside the gene matches: 8. Germline V gives CDR1 LNHNV, CDR2 YYDKDF (reference sequence). The CDR3 bases are TGTGCCACCAGCAGAGAGGGACAGGGGCCTCCGGGAGCTTTCTTT. Translation gives CATSREGQGPPGAFF. Based on the CDR3 plus reference TRBV15 and TRBJ1-1, the full variable domain is DAMVIQNPRYQVTQFGKPVTLSCSQTLNHNVMYWYQQKSSQAPKLLFHYYDKDFNNEADTPDNFQSRRPNTSFCFLDIRSPGLGDTAMYLCATSREGQGPPGAFFGQGTRLTVV.

The chain has TRBV10-3 and TRBJ1-1; 9 nucleotides align to TRBD1. CDR3 length: 15 amino acids. V shed 6 bases, J shed 4 bases, and the junction held 9 bases outside the gene matches. The germline V gene encodes CDR1 ENHRY and CDR2 SYGVKD. This CDR3 is CAIRDPGQGLTEAFF. The CDR3 DNA sequence: TGTGCCATCAGAGATCCGGGACAGGGACTCACTGAAGCTTTCTTT.